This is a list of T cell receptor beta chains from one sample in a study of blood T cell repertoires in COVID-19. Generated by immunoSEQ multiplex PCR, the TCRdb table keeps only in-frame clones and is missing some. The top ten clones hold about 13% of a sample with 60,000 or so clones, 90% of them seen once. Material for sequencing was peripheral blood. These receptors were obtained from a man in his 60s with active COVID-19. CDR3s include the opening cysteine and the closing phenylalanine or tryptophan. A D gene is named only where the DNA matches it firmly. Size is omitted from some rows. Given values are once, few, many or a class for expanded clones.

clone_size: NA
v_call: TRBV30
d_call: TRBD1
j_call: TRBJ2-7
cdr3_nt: TGTGCCTGGAGTCCAGGGACAGTGACCTACGAGCAGTACTTC
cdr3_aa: CAWSPGTVTYEQYF

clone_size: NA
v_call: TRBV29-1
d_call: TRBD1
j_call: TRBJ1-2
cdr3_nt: TGCAGCGTCTGGACAGGGGAGGCGGATGGCTACACCTTC
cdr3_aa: CSVWTGEADGYTF

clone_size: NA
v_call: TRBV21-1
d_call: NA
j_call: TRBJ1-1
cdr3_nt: TGTGCCAGCATCCTAAGGGGGGAGGGGACTGAAGCTTTCTTT
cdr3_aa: CASILRGEGTEAFF

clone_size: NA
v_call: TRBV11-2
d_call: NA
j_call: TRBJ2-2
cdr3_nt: TGTGCCAGCAGCTTATCCAGGGACACCGGGGAGCTGTTTTTT
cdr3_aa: CASSLSRDTGELFF

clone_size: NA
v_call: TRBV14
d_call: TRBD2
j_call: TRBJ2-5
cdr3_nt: TGTGCCAGCGCACCACTAGCGGTCCAAGAGACCCAGTACTTC
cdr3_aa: CASAPLAVQETQYF

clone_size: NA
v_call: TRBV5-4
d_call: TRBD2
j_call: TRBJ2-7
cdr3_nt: TGTGCCAGCAGCTACCGTTCGGGGGGCGAGCAGTACTTC
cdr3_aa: CASSYRSGGEQYF

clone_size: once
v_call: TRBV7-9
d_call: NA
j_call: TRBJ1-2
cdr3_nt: TGTGCCAGCAGCCCCCTAGCGACAATCTATGGCTACACCTTC
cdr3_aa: CASSPLATIYGYTF

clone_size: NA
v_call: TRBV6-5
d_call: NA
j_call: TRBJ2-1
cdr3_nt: TGTGCCAGCAGCCGGGACTCAGAATACAATGAGCAGTTCTTC
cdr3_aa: CASSRDSEYNEQFF

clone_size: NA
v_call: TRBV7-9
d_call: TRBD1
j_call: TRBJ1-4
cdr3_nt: TGTGCCAGCAGCTACGGACAGGGGGTTGAAAAACTGTTTTTT
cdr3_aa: CASSYGQGVEKLFF

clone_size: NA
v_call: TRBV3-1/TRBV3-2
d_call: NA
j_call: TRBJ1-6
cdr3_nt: TGTGCCAGCAGCCAAGATTGCAGAGGAGGGGTTCCCCCCCTCCACTTT
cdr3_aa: CASSQDCRGGVPPLHF

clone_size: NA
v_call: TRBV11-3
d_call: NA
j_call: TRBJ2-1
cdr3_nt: TGTGCCAGCAGCTTACAGGGAGGCTCCTACAATGAGCAGTTCTTC
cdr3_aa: CASSLQGGSYNEQFF

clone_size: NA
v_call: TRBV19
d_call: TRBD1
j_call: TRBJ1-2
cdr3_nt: TGTGCCAGTAGGCCGACGCGGCCGGGACAGGGGGTTGGCTACACCTTC
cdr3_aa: CASRPTRPGQGVGYTF

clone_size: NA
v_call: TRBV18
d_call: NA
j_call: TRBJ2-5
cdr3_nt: TGTGCCAGCTCACCAGGGGCCCAAGAGACCCAGTACTTC
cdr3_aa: CASSPGAQETQYF

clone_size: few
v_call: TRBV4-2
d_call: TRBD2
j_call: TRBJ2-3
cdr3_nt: TGTGCCAGCAGCCGGAAAACTGGGACTAGCGATAGCACAGATACGCAGTATTTT
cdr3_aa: CASSRKTGTSDSTDTQYF

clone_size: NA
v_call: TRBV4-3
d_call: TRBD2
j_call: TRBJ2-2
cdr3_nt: TGCGCCAGCAGCCAAGGTCCTAGCGGGAGTATGGACGGGGAGCTGTTTTTT
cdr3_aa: CASSQGPSGSMDGELFF

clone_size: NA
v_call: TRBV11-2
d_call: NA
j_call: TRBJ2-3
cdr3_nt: TGTGCCAGCAGCTTAGTCAGGGGCACAGATACGCAGTATTTT
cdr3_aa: CASSLVRGTDTQYF

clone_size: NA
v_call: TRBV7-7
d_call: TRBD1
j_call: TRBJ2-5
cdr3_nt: TGTGCTAGCAGCCGAAACCGACAGGGATCTGAGACCCAGTACTTC
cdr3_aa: CASSRNRQGSETQYF

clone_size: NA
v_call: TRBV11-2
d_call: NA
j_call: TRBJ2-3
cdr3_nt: TGTGCCAGCAGCTTTGCCGCGGATACGCAGTATTTT
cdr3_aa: CASSFAADTQYF

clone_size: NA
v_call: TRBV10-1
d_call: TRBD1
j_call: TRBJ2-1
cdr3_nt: TGCGCCAGCAGCGCGACAGGGGGCTTGGGGCAGTTCTTC
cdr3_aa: CASSATGGLGQFF

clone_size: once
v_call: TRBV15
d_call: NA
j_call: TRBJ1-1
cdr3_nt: TGTGCCACCAGTCAGCGAGTCGGGTACACTGAAGCTTTCTTT
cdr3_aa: CATSQRVGYTEAFF

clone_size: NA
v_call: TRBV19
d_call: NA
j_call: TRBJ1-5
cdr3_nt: TGTGCCAGTAGTATAGGGCATAGCAATCAGCCCCAGCATTTT
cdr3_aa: CASSIGHSNQPQHF

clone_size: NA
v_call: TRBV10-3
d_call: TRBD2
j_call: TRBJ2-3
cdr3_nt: TGTGCCATCAGTATGGGAGGGTCCACAGATACGCAGTATTTT
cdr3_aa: CAISMGGSTDTQYF

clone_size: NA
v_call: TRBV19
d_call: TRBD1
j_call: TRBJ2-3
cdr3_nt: TGTGCCAGCACCGACCCAGACAGGGGCACAGATACGCAGTATTTT
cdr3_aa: CASTDPDRGTDTQYF

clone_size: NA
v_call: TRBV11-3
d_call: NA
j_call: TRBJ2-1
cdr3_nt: TGTGCCAGCAGCTTAGGCCTGGGGCCTTACAATGAGCAGTTCTTC
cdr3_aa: CASSLGLGPYNEQFF

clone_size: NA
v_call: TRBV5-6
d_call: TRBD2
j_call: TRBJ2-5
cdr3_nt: TGTGCCAGCAGCCCGGGACTAGCGCAAGAGACCCAGTACTTC
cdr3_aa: CASSPGLAQETQYF

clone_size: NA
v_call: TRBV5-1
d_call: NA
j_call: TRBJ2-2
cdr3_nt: TGCGCCAGCAGCTTGGGTTTAGTCACCGGGGAGCTGTTTTTT
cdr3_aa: CASSLGLVTGELFF

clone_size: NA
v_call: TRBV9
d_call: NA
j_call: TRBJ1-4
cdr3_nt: TGTGCCAGCAGCGTAGGAGGCAGGGAGGATGAAAAACTGTTTTTT
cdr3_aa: CASSVGGREDEKLFF

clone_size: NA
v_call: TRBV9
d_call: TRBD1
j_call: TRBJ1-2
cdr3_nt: TGTGCCAGCAACCGACAGGGATCCTATGGCTACACCTTC
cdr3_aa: CASNRQGSYGYTF

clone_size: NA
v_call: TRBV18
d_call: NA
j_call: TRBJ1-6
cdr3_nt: TGTGCCAGCTCACCCCACAACAATTCACCCCTCCACTTT
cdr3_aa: CASSPHNNSPLHF

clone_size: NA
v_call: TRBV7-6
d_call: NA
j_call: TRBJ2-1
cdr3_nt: TGTGCCAGCAGCTTCGGACCTTCGGGCAGGGAAGGTGGTGGGAATGAGCAGTTCTTC
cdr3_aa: CASSFGPSGREGGGNEQFF

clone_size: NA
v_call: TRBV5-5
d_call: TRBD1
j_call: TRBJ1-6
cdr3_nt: TGTGCCAGCAGCTCATCGGACAGGGCAAGTGGAAGGTTCTCCCTCCACTTT
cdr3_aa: CASSSSDRASGRFSLHF

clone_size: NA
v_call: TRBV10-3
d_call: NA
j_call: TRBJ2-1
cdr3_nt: TGTGCCACCGAGGTCTACAATGAGCAGTTCTTC
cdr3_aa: CATEVYNEQFF

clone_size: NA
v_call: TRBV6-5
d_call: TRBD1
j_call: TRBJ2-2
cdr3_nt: TGTGCCAGCAGGCGGACAGGGGGTAGCACCGGGGAGCTGTTTTTT
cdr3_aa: CASRRTGGSTGELFF

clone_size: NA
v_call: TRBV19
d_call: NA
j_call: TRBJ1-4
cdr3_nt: TGTGCCAGTAGGCGTGAGACAGTCTCCTCGGCTAATGAAAAACTGTTTTTT
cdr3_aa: CASRRETVSSANEKLFF

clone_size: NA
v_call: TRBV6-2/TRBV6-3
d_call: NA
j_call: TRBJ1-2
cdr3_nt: TGTGCCAGCAGTTTGGGCAGTTCCAATGGCTACACCTTC
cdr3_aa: CASSLGSSNGYTF

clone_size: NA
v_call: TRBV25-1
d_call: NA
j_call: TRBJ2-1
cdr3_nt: TGTGCCAGCAGTCGATACGGGGGCTCCTACAATGAGCAGTTCTTC
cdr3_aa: CASSRYGGSYNEQFF

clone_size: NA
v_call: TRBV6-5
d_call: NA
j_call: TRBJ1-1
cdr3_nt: TGTGCCAGCAGTTTTATCCGGGGGAACACTGAAGCTTTCTTT
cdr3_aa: CASSFIRGNTEAFF

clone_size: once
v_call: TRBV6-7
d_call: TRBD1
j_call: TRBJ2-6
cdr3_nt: TGTGCCAGCAGTGGGGCGGGACAGGGGGCTTCTGGGGCCAACGTCCTGACTTTC
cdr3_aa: CASSGAGQGASGANVLTF